This TCR beta chain is from a study of CD8 T cells in ankylosing spondylitis. Study results and limitations: For ankylosing spondylitis blood, a TCR beta motif of 7 or 8 highly homologous variants appeared characteristic.

Germline-derived CDR1 and CDR2 are SGHRS and YFSETQ. The ends lost 2 bases at V and 3 bases at J; junction bases unmatched: 3. The CDR3 length is 14 residues. TCRdb reprocessed the 5' RACE reads via MiXCR and lists one record per CDR3 protein. The sample has 30,000 to 45,000 distinct CDR3 sequences; approximately 9.9% are singletons. This clonotype was seen only a few times. What it binds is unknown. The clonotype originates from a male donor with ankylosing spondylitis. The V gene is TRBV5-1, the J gene TRBJ2-7; 9 bases align to TRBD1. The sample consisted of synovial fluid, either unsorted or a sorted T cell fraction (not recorded which). The CDR3 DNA reads TGCGCCAGCAGCTTAACAGGGGGCATCTACGAGCAGTACTTC. Translation: CASSLTGGIYEQYF.